These 10 T cell receptor beta chains came from one sample sequenced in a study of shared clonotypes between healthy human individuals (dated by TCRdb to about 2020). Library preparation used the immunoSEQ multiplex PCR assay. The table comes from immuneACCESS by way of TCRdb, which keeps in-frame sequences with V and J called. Part of the clones is missing from these tables; in studies checked, under half for an unresolved V gene and the rest for unknown reasons. The sample table records about 2 million clones; roughly 94% of these occur just once. The leading ten clones occupy 0.13% of the sample. Sequenced material: naive CD4+ T cells sorted from blood. Interpreted using the paper, the cell subset or site label stands for: CD45RA+ positively selected. All receptors come from a man in his late teens or twenties in good health.

This clone was seen a single time. This chain links TRBV30 with TRBJ2-7, with D possibly being TRBD1 (6 bases). Per the germline V gene, CDR1 is GTSNPN and CDR2 is SVGIG (reference sequence). V gave up 3 bases and J gave up 3 bases, with 12 bases separating them. There are 13 residues in the CDR3. The CDR3 loop reads CAWRAGQHYEQYF. CDR3 nucleotide sequence: TGTGCCTGGAGAGCTGGACAGCACTACGAGCAGTACTTC.

This sequence joins TRBV7-9 and TRBJ2-5; no clear D. The germline V gene encodes CDR1 SEHNR and CDR2 FQNEAQ (reference sequence). There are 11 residues in the CDR3. Trimming stripped 6 bases from V and 9 bases from J, with 11 bases between. DNA for the CDR3: TGTGCCAGCAGTACCTCTTTTCCCCAGTACTTC. Amino acids: CASSTSFPQYF.

This sequence joins TRBV21-1 and TRBJ1-1. TRBV21-1 is a pseudogene segment. There are 14 residues in the CDR3. CDR3 loop: CASSLDLKNTEAFF. In DNA form, the CDR3 reads TGTGCCAGCAGCTTGGACTTGAAGAACACTGAAGCTTTCTTT.

This chain uses TRBV6-1 with TRBJ2-7; D gene ambiguous. Germline V gene lookup returns CDR1 MNHNS and CDR2 SASEGT. Trimming removed 2 bases from V and 0 bases from J, with 8 bases in between. The length of the CDR3 is 14 residues. CDR3 nucleotide sequence: TGTGCCAGCAGTGAACAGACAACCTCCTACGAGCAGTACTTC. The encoded protein is CASSEQTTSYEQYF.

The chain uses TRBV2 and TRBJ1-6; no clear D gene. Germline V gene data show CDR1 as SNHLY and CDR2 as FYNNEI. The CDR3 has 15 residues. V dropped 1 base and J dropped 7 bases, with 11 bases sitting between them. This chain's CDR3 is CASSEGPGINSPLHF. The DNA of the CDR3 is TGTGCCAGCAGTGAAGGTCCAGGTATCAATTCACCCCTCCACTTT.

CDR3 in amino acids: CASSFDPTGEQYF. The CDR3 coding sequence is TGTGCCAGCAGCTTTGACCCCACTGGTGAGCAGTACTTC. This chain links TRBV7-9 with TRBJ2-7; D is uncertain. Trimming took off 3 bases at V and 7 bases at J, with 13 bases between the two ends. This CDR3 contains 13 residues. Germline loops: CDR1 SEHNR, CDR2 FQNEAQ (reference sequence).

The chain employs TRBV7-9 and TRBJ2-2, with D perhaps given as TRBD1 or TRBD2 (5 bases each). The CDR3 sequence is 17 residues long. Germline V gives CDR1 SEHNR, CDR2 FQNEAQ (reference sequence). V lost 1 base and J 0 bases, leaving 12 bases between the germline ends. Written as DNA, the CDR3 is TGTGCCAGCAGCTTAGTCTGGGGGAACGCGAACACCGGGGAGCTGTTTTTT. The encoded protein is CASSLVWGNANTGELFF.

The chain joins TRBV10-1 to TRBJ2-5; TRBD2 matches at 9 bases. The CDR3 consists of 14 residues. Trimming at V came to 3 bases and at J to 2 bases, leaving 1 base not matched to a gene. CDR1 and CDR2 from the germline V gene are WNHNN and SYGVQD (reference sequence). The CDR3 bases are TGCGCCAGCAGTGATCTAGCGGGACAAGAGACCCAGTACTTC. As protein: CASSDLAGQETQYF.

A single count supports this clone. The chain links TRBV5-1 to TRBJ2-2; possible D gene TRBD2, 6 bases. Germline-derived CDR1 and CDR2 are SGHRS and YFSETQ. The CDR3 has 14 residues. The V end was cut by 4 bases, the J end by 4 bases, with 11 bases between. CDR3 loop: CASSLSSATGELFF. CDR3 DNA sequence: TGCGCCAGCAGCCTCTCTAGCGCCACCGGGGAGCTGTTTTTT. The full variable domain, in which reference TRBV5-1 and TRBJ2-2 provide the parts outside the CDR3, is KAGVTQTPRYLIKTRGQQVTLSCSPISGHRSVSWYQQTPGQGLQFLFEYFSETQRNKGNFPGRFSGRQFSNSRSEMNVSTLELGDSALYLCASSLSSATGELFFGEGSRLTVL.

This rearrangement joins TRBV10-3 to TRBJ2-2; D may be TRBD2 (5 bases). Trimming cost V 7 bases and J 1 base, with 7 bases left between them. The CDR3 runs to 13 residues. CDR1 is ENHRY, CDR2 SYGVKD, per germline. CDR3 nucleotide sequence: TGTGCCATCACCGGGGAGAACACCGGGGAGCTGTTTTTT. This codes for CAITGENTGELFF.